This T cell receptor beta chain originates from a study of shared clonotypes between healthy human individuals. Profiled with immunoSEQ multiplex PCR; TCRdb holds only in-frame clones, not every one. The sample holds roughly 720,000 clones; less than 95% are singletons and the top ten take 34%. The CDR3 extends over 11 amino acids. The germline V and J ends were trimmed by 5 bases and 4 bases, with 6 bases remaining between them. Germline V gene data show CDR1 as SGHVS and CDR2 as FQNEAQ. This sequence joins TRBV7-8 and TRBJ2-7; D unresolved. Material for sequencing was memory CD8+ T cells from PBMCs. Sample subset: CD45RO+ cells pooled with CCR7-negative TemRA cells. This TCR was recovered from a man between 18 and 29 years old in good health. Some clones in this sample may be carry-over from other donors' samples. The CDR3 coding sequence is TGTGCCAGCAGCACCCAGTACGAGCAGTACTTC. Encoded protein: CASSTQYEQYF.